This T cell receptor (beta chain) was sequenced for a study of cytomegalovirus exposure and HLA in healthy donors. Study findings and constraints: TCR beta V- and J-gene trimming was later associated with a missense DCLRE1C variant. When presence/absence was analysed, sequencing depth was taken to be roughly uniform across donors.

This CDR3 region has 16 residues. Germline CDR1 reads LNHDA; CDR2 reads SQIVND (reference sequence). V was trimmed by 1 base and J by 0 bases, leaving 10 bases between them. PCR employed 60 Vbeta and 13 Jbeta primers. As processed by the authors: Unique TCR beta chains totaled some 80 million in a later count, with roughly 10 million of them shared. The data were produced by immunoSEQ multiplex PCR, yet TCRdb's version contains in-frame clones alone and is incomplete. D and trimming come from the DNA, and the V and J calls and clone size come from that table. The sample holds more than 95,000 clones, 74% seen once. Note on this clone: Its matching antigen is unknown.

This clonotype was obtained from a woman aged 50 to 60 in good health and CMV-seropositive. Sequencing used PBMCs. The chain uses TRBV19 and TRBJ1-3; D is ambiguous. CDR3 protein: CASSIVGRYSGNTIYF. CDR3 bases: TGTGCCAGTAGTATAGTGGGCAGATACTCTGGAAACACCATATATTTT.